The subject of this entry is one T cell receptor (beta chain). Its antigen is still unknown. The data were taken from a study of T cells after yellow fever vaccination. V was cut by 5 bases and J by 8 bases, with 13 bases left in between. CDR1 is SGHNT, CDR2 YENEEA, per germline. The CDR3 has 13 residues. Study outcomes and limitations: Primary-vaccination clones mostly resurfaced post-booster (96% CD4, roughly 90% CD8).

Researchers made TCR cDNA using 5'RACE template switching, and this step added a universal primer site and UMIs. MiXCR was run by TCRdb on the 5' RACE reads, yielding one entry per CDR3 protein. The table shows roughly 520,000 distinct CDR3 sequences, with 20% to 25% occurring only once. The chain couples TRBV11-3 to TRBJ2-1; D might be TRBD1 (5 bases). The input for sequencing was PBMCs, taken roughly 23 days after the first yellow fever vaccination. The receptor was isolated from a man aged 18 to 30 who received the YFV17D yellow fever vaccine. CDR3 amino acids: CASSKGRRDEQFF. The CDR3 DNA sequence: TGTGCCAGCAGCAAGGGGCGAAGGGATGAGCAGTTCTTC.